These 28 T cell receptor beta chains were all obtained from the same sample, sequenced in a study of regulatory T cells in long-lasting Graves disease. The time point is: newly diagnosed GD, antithyroid drugs for less than 3 months. With RNA extracted from PBMCs as input, the TCR library was made. Through Arm-PCR of CDR3 regions and iRepertoire HTBI primers, TCR beta libraries were built. TCRdb re-analysed the multiplex PCR reads in MiXCR, keeping a single row per CDR3 protein. The profile shows 550,000 to 600,000 distinct CDR3 sequences, around 16% of them singletons. The data also belong to a second study, concerning T cells in Graves' hyperthyroidism and ophthalmopathy.

Source: peripheral blood mononuclear cells (PBMCs), taken at new diagnosis, from a patient treated with antithyroid drugs. These receptors all come from a man aged 18 to 30 with Graves disease.

This clonotype was seen a handful of times. The chain joins TRBV29-1 to TRBJ2-7, with a tentative D call TRBD1 (6 bases). Germline V lookup: CDR1 SQVTM, CDR2 ANQGSEA. The CDR3 is 14 residues long. Deletions cut 4 bases from V and 0 bases from J, with 13 bases between. For the CDR3, the DNA is TGCAGCGTTGTTTTCGCGGACAGCTCCTACGAGCAGTACTTC. Translated, it gives CSVVFADSSYEQYF.

This clonotype was seen ten or more times. The chain is built from TRBV20-1 and TRBJ2-3; 7 bases are a match to TRBD2. This CDR3 comprises 14 residues. CDR1 is DFQATT, CDR2 SNEGSKA, per germline (reference sequence). With 0 bases clipped from V and 2 bases from J, the junction kept 2 bases outside the gene matches. CDR3 DNA sequence: TGCAGTGCTAGAGAGCGGGAGCACACAGATACGCAGTATTTT. Protein product: CSAREREHTDTQYF.

This clonotype was seen a single time. With a much larger clone just one base away, this may be a read error. This chain links TRBV7-6 with TRBJ2-7, with D perhaps TRBD1 or TRBD2 (6 bases each). There are 14 residues in the CDR3. The germline V gene has CDR1 SGHVS and CDR2 FNYEAQ. The CDR3, as DNA: TGTGCCAGCAGCTTAGCGGAGGGGGGCTACGAGCAGTGCTTC. Its translation: CASSLAEGGYEQCF.

This clonotype was detected ten times or more. This sequence joins TRBV2 and TRBJ2-7, with D tentatively TRBD2 (6 bases). V dropped 6 bases and J dropped 0 bases, with 18 bases sitting between them. Germline assignment: CDR1 SNHLY and CDR2 FYNNEI. The CDR3 length is 16 residues. CDR3 protein: CASRERELLNSYEQYF. The CDR3 nucleotides read TGTGCCAGCAGGGAACGGGAGCTCCTAAACTCCTACGAGCAGTACTTC. Drawing the rest from reference TRBV2 and TRBJ2-7, the complete variable domain is EPEVTQTPSHQVTQMGQEVILRCVPISNHLYFYWYRQILGQKVEFLVSFYNNEISEKSEIFDDQFSVERPDGSNFTLKIRSTKLEDSAMYFCASRERELLNSYEQYFGPGTRLTVT.

This clonotype was picked up many times. This sequence joins TRBV28 and TRBJ1-6; 9 nucleotides match TRBD1. The V segment lost 6 bases and the J segment 5 bases; nucleotides outside the gene matches: 8. The germline V gene has CDR1 MDHEN and CDR2 SYDVKM. The CDR3 sequence is 16 residues long. The CDR3 DNA reads as TGTGCCAGCAGCGGGTCGGGACAGGGTAATAATTCACCCCTCCACTTT. Protein sequence: CASSGSGQGNNSPLHF.

This clonotype appeared many times. The chain links TRBV28 to TRBJ2-1, with D tentatively TRBD1 (7 bases). Trimming shortened V by 3 bases and J by 5 bases, and 14 bases separated the two germline ends. The V gene's germline CDR1 is MDHEN and CDR2 SYDVKM. The CDR3 covers 15 residues. The CDR3 coding sequence is TGTGCCAGCAGTTTCGCAGGGGGGAAGAACAATGAGCAGTTCTTC. It is translated as CASSFAGGKNNEQFF.

In regard to this clonotype: A read error may explain this, as a much larger clone is one base away. The V gene is TRBV5-1, the J gene TRBJ2-1, with D possibly matching TRBD1 (6 bases). Germline values: CDR1 SGHRS, CDR2 YFSETQ. The CDR3 covers 13 residues. CDR3 bases: TGCGCCGGCAGCTACGACAGGTACAATGAGCAGTTCTTC. As protein: CAGSYDRYNEQFF.

This clonotype was counted many times. CDR3 in DNA: TGTGCCAGCTCACCCTCGGGGGGAGTCTCCTACAATGAGCAGTTCTTC. The encoded protein is CASSPSGGVSYNEQFF. The J gene is TRBJ2-1, the V gene TRBV18; 7 bases align to TRBD2. Looked up from germline, CDR1 is KGHSH and CDR2 is LQKENI. The CDR3 sequence is 16 residues long. With V trimmed by 3 bases and J by 0 bases, 5 bases remained unmatched.

This clonotype was counted between two and nine times. The chain is built from TRBV5-1 and TRBJ1-1; 9 nucleotides align to TRBD1. The CDR3 is 16 amino acids. In germline, CDR1 is SGHRS, CDR2 YFSETQ. The trim removed 4 bases at V and 0 bases at J, leaving 7 bases unmatched. DNA of the CDR3: TGCGCCAGCAGCGTAGGACAGGGGAACTTGAACACTGAAGCTTTCTTT. Translation gives CASSVGQGNLNTEAFF.

The J gene is TRBJ2-7, the V gene TRBV7-3; TRBD1 might be the D (6 bases). Germline CDR1 and CDR2: SGHTA and FQGTGA. The CDR3 sequence is 15 residues long. V was shortened by 2 bases and J by 2 bases, with 13 bases between the two germline ends. The CDR3 sequence: CASSLFPRTAYEQYF. The CDR3 nucleotides read TGTGCCAGCAGCTTATTCCCCAGGACAGCCTACGAGCAGTACTTC.

The CDR3 nucleotides read TGTGCCAGCAGTACCGGGACCCATCAGCCCCAGCATTTT. It specifies CASSTGTHQPQHF. The chain links TRBV7-3 to TRBJ1-5; D may be TRBD1 (5 bases). Germline CDR1 and CDR2: SGHTA and FQGTGA. Trimming cost V 6 bases and J 5 bases, with 11 bases left between them. CDR3 length: 13 amino acids.

In its sample, this clonotype was seen many times. The chain combines TRBV2 with TRBJ2-7; TRBD2 matches at 8 bases. V was pared by 2 bases and J by 2 bases, with 2 bases of the junction left unmatched. This CDR3 contains 14 residues. Germline CDR1 and CDR2: SNHLY and FYNNEI. Written as DNA, the CDR3 is TGTGCCAGCAGTGAACGGGAGGGAACCTACGAGCAGTACTTC. Translated: CASSEREGTYEQYF.

This clonotype was observed a handful of times. The chain joins TRBV6-4 to TRBJ2-2, with no clear D. The CDR3 is 13 amino acids. Germline V gene data show CDR1 as MRHNA and CDR2 as SNTAGT. Between the trimmed V and J ends, which lost 0 bases and 4 bases, there was a span of 3 bases. For the CDR3, the DNA is TGTGCCAGCAGTGACTCGAGCACCGGGGAGCTGTTTTTT. Its protein product is CASSDSSTGELFF.

There are a few counts of this clonotype. This chain links TRBV29-1 with TRBJ2-1, with TRBD2 as a possible D gene (6 bases). The germline CDR1 and CDR2 sequences are SQVTM and ANQGSEA. Trimming removed 2 bases from V and 7 bases from J, with 15 bases in between. The CDR3 has 14 residues. The CDR3 DNA reads as TGCAGCGTTGAATTGGGGGGTGCGGGAAATGAGCAGTTCTTC. This gives the protein CSVELGGAGNEQFF.

This clonotype was observed at least ten times. This chain uses TRBV5-1 with TRBJ2-1; D unresolved. Trimming shortened V by 0 bases and J by 4 bases, and 8 bases separated the two germline ends. The CDR3 covers 14 residues. CDR1 is SGHRS and CDR2 is YFSETQ in the germline V gene. This CDR3 reads CASSLGDTYNEQFF. In DNA, the CDR3 is TGCGCCAGCAGCTTGGGAGATACTTACAATGAGCAGTTCTTC.

This clonotype was observed a few times. The chain is built from TRBV29-1 and TRBJ1-1; D remains ambiguous. CDR1 and CDR2 from the germline V gene are SQVTM and ANQGSEA. CDR3 length: 12 amino acids. The germline V and J ends were trimmed by 4 bases and 11 bases, with 17 bases remaining between them. CDR3 nucleotide sequence: TGCAGCGTTGGGGGTAGGGCAGTGGCCGCTTTCTTT. This translates into CSVGGRAVAAFF.

The gene calls are TRBV10-3 and TRBJ2-7; TRBD2 agrees at 13 bases. CDR3 length: 17 residues. Germline V gene lookup returns CDR1 ENHRY and CDR2 SYGVKD. Trimming cost V 8 bases and J 5 bases; bases outside gene matches: 15. Here the CDR3 DNA reads TGTGCCATCTCGTGGGCCGGACTAGCGGGAGTTGGGAACGAGCAGTACTTC. As protein: CAISWAGLAGVGNEQYF.

This clonotype was recorded many times. This chain links TRBV27 with TRBJ2-7; 9 bases map to TRBD2. Trimming took 2 bases from V and 0 from J; bases not matched to a gene: 5. The CDR3 has 16 residues. The germline V gene encodes CDR1 MNHEY and CDR2 SMNVEV (reference sequence). CDR3 residues: CASSLSLAGSSYEQYF. The CDR3 bases are TGTGCCAGCAGTTTAAGCCTAGCGGGGAGCTCCTACGAGCAGTACTTC.

There are a few counts of this clonotype. The chain couples TRBV6-2 or TRBV6-3 to TRBJ2-1; the match to TRBD2 covers 11 bases. This CDR3 is built from 15 residues. After removal of 5 bases from V and 5 bases from J, the junction contained 5 bases not matched to a gene. CDR1 and CDR2 from the germline V gene are MNHEY and SVGEGT. As DNA, the CDR3 is TGTGCCAGCAGTCACGGGACTAGCGGCGACAATGAGCAGTTCTTC. Its translation: CASSHGTSGDNEQFF.

This clonotype was detected ten times or more. V is TRBV11-2 and J is TRBJ1-1, with 9 bases matching TRBD1. CDR3 length: 13 amino acids. From germline, CDR1 is SGHAT and CDR2 FQNNGV. J was trimmed by 10 bases and V by 1 base; bases with no gene match: 4. In DNA, the CDR3 is TGTGCCAGCAGCTTAGGGACAGGGGAGAGAGCTTTCTTT. Protein: CASSLGTGERAFF.

The table lists this clonotype with a few counts. The J gene is TRBJ2-7, the V gene TRBV6-9, with TRBD1 identical over 11 bases. The CDR3 length is 15 residues. Per the germline V gene, CDR1 is MNHGY and CDR2 is SVAAGI. V trimming: 2 bases; J trimming: 5 bases; junction bases outside the gene matches: 5. This CDR3 is CASSYPGTGGHEQYF. CDR3 DNA sequence: TGTGCCAGCAGTTATCCCGGGACAGGGGGTCACGAGCAGTACTTC.

This clonotype was found a few times. The rearrangement uses TRBV5-6 and TRBJ2-3; TRBD1 aligns across 7 bases. The CDR3 is made up of 16 amino acids. J gave up 0 bases and V 2 bases, and 6 bases lay outside the gene matches. The germline CDR1 and CDR2 sequences are SGHDT and YYEEEE. CDR3 sequence: CASSLYRGGSTDTQYF. In nucleotides, the CDR3 is TGTGCCAGCAGCTTATACAGGGGTGGGAGCACAGATACGCAGTATTTT.

The sample holds many counts of this clonotype. This sequence joins TRBV5-1 and TRBJ2-7, with 9 bases fitting TRBD2. Germline V CDR1 and CDR2: SGHRS, YFSETQ. The CDR3 totals 15 residues. After removal of 0 bases from V and 2 bases from J, the junction contained 3 bases not matched to a gene. This CDR3 is CASSLGSSGTYEQYF. DNA of the CDR3: TGCGCCAGCAGCTTGGGGTCTAGCGGGACCTACGAGCAGTACTTC.

The table lists this clonotype with many counts. CDR3 nucleotide sequence: TGCGCCAGCAGCTTGGAGGGTCCCCGGGACACCGGGGAGCTGTTTTTT. Translating it yields CASSLEGPRDTGELFF. The chain joins TRBV5-1 to TRBJ2-2; D is uncertain. The CDR3 contains 16 residues. CDR1 and CDR2 (germline): SGHRS, YFSETQ. Trimming took 0 bases from V and 3 from J, leaving 12 bases between them.

The V call is TRBV19, the J call TRBJ2-7; D may correspond to TRBD1 or TRBD2 (5 bases each). Trimming cost V 0 bases and J 2 bases, with 8 bases left between them. Germline V gene sequence: CDR1 LNHDA, CDR2 SQIVND (reference sequence). CDR3 length: 14 amino acids. CDR3 sequence (DNA): TGTGCCAGTAGTATAGACAGGGAGACCTACGAGCAGTACTTC. Its translation: CASSIDRETYEQYF.

This clonotype has a count of ten or more. The chain links TRBV5-5 to TRBJ2-5; D is possibly TRBD1 or TRBD2 (5 bases each). Germline loops: CDR1 SGHKS, CDR2 YYEKEE (reference sequence). This CDR3 is 14 amino acids long. V dropped 0 bases and J dropped 3 bases, with 9 bases sitting between them. Here the CDR3 reads CASSLAGTEETQYF. As DNA, the CDR3 is TGTGCCAGCAGCTTGGCCGGGACGGAAGAGACCCAGTACTTC.

In its sample, this clonotype was seen many times. Here the CDR3 DNA reads TGTGCCAGCTCACGGACAGGTACCACTGAAGCTTTCTTT. It specifies CASSRTGTTEAFF. V gene TRBV18 combines with J gene TRBJ1-1; 7 nucleotides align to TRBD1. The CDR3 is made up of 13 amino acids. Trimming removed 4 bases from V and 4 bases from J; junction bases left unmatched: 3. The germline V gene has CDR1 KGHSH and CDR2 LQKENI.

At least ten counts were recorded for this clonotype. The V call is TRBV27, the J call TRBJ1-5; 7 nucleotides line up with TRBD1. The CDR3 spans 15 residues. The junction had 5 bases not matched to a gene; V was cut back by 6 bases and J by 0 bases. Germline loops: CDR1 MNHEY, CDR2 SMNVEV (reference sequence). The CDR3 protein is CASRTGAHSNQPQHF. CDR3 DNA sequence: TGTGCCAGCAGAACAGGGGCTCATAGCAATCAGCCCCAGCATTTT.